Sequencing of this T cell receptor (beta chain) was carried out in a study of T cell responses to AZD1222 COVID-19 vaccine. This table comes from immunoSEQ multiplex PCR, and its TCRdb copy is limited to in-frame clones, with some not included. The sample carries roughly 30,000 clones, around 90% recorded once. As for this clone: Its specificity is unknown.

Notes on the study in general: Regions 160-218 and 743-854 dominated among vaccine-associated CD4 TCRs spanning spike.

The sample consisted of peripheral blood, taken on day 0 of AZD1222 vaccination. The clonotype was recovered from an adult in good health.

Here the CDR3 reads CASSSGQGEAFF. CDR3 DNA sequence: TGTGCCAGCAGCTCGGGACAGGGCGAAGCTTTCTTT. The V call is TRBV5-6, the J call TRBJ1-1; 9 bases match TRBD1. The germline gives CDR1 SGHDT, CDR2 YYEEEE. There are 12 residues in the CDR3. V was pared by 3 bases and J by 8 bases, with 2 bases of the junction left unmatched. The complete variable domain, with remaining parts taken from reference TRBV5-6 and TRBJ1-1, reads DAGVTQSPTHLIKTRGQQVTLRCSPKSGHDTVSWYQQALGQGPQFIFQYYEEEERQRGNFPDRFSGHQFPNYSSELNVNALLLGDSALYLCASSSGQGEAFFGQGTRLTVV.